This T cell receptor beta chain was profiled in a study of cytomegalovirus exposure and HLA in healthy donors. General observations from the study: Trimming of TCR beta V- and J-genes showed a link, identified in a later analysis, to a missense DCLRE1C variant. Differences between HLA loci emerged in a later analysis of TCR association rates, with DRB1 most and HLA-C fewest. Earlier analysis found most TCR beta V segments productive about 90% or about 30% of the time.

Concerning this clone itself: Its target is unknown.

A multiplex PCR was run with 60 Vbeta primers and 13 Jbeta primers. The assay was immunoSEQ multiplex PCR, and TCRdb's table has in-frame clones only and misses some. The sample has 150,000 or so clones, 70% to 85% seen once. Sequencing was performed on PBMCs. This TCR was sampled from a human donor in good health.

The CDR3 region has the DNA TGCGCCAGCAGCGGGACAGGGGATGGCTACACCTTC. This translates into CASSGTGDGYTF. The chain carries TRBV5-1 and TRBJ1-2; 10 nucleotides line up with TRBD1. This CDR3 is built from 12 residues. Per germline, CDR1 SGHRS and CDR2 YFSETQ. Trimming cost V 4 bases and J 6 bases; bases outside gene matches: 0.